Listed below are T cell receptor beta chains from one sample, sequenced in a study of blood T cells in healthy people across ages. TCRdb reanalysed the 5' RACE reads using MiXCR and keeps one entry per CDR3 protein. The table has 700,000 to 850,000 distinct CDR3 sequences, roughly 40% seen once; the top ten hold 13%. Material: blood. These receptor sequences come from a man younger than 30 in good health. CDR3s include the opening cysteine and the closing phenylalanine or tryptophan. The D gene is left open where the match is weak. Part of the rows lack a size; the others show once, few, many or a class for expanded clones.

j_call d_call clone_size v_call cdr3_aa cdr3_nt
TRBJ2-1 - - TRBV5-5 CASSLELVITEQFF TGTGCCAGCAGCCTGGAACTAGTCATCACTGAGCAGTTCTTC
TRBJ1-2 TRBD1 - TRBV6-5 CASSYFQGAFYGYTF TGTGCCAGCAGTTACTTCCAGGGGGCATTCTATGGCTACACCTTC
TRBJ2-4 - - TRBV28 CASRRESDIQYF TGTGCCAGCAGGCGCGAATCGGACATTCAGTACTTC
TRBJ2-3 - - TRBV4-3 CASSQEVSGGRTDTQYF TGCGCCAGCAGCCAAGAGGTATCGGGGGGCCGAACAGATACGCAGTATTTT
TRBJ1-2 - few TRBV12-3/TRBV12-4 CATWKGQINYGYTF TGTGCCACCTGGAAAGGCCAGATTAACTATGGCTACACCTTC
TRBJ2-3 TRBD2 few TRBV5-1 CASRRIGTSGGLSTDTQYF TGCGCCAGCAGACGAATAGGGACTAGCGGGGGCCTTAGCACAGATACGCAGTATTTT
TRBJ1-2 TRBD1 - TRBV4-1 CASSRGTGPNYGYTF TGCGCCAGCAGCCGAGGGACAGGTCCTAACTATGGCTACACCTTC
TRBJ2-7 - few TRBV9 CASSTRGLSYNEQYF TGTGCCAGCAGCACTCGCGGGTTATCCTACAATGAGCAGTACTTC
TRBJ1-2 - few TRBV27 CASSVKVGAYGYTF TGTGCCAGCAGTGTAAAGGTTGGAGCCTATGGCTACACCTTC
TRBJ2-1 - - TRBV28 CASSLGGGHNGQFF TGTGCCAGCAGTTTAGGGGGGGGCCACAATGGGCAGTTCTTC
TRBJ2-1 - - TRBV10-3 CAMGDSQYNEQFF TGTGCCATGGGGGACTCCCAATACAATGAGCAGTTCTTC
TRBJ1-2 TRBD1 few TRBV13 CASSYAPGTGGGYTF TGTGCCAGCAGCTACGCGCCCGGGACAGGGGGCGGCTACACCTTC
TRBJ2-3 TRBD1 - TRBV7-8 CASSLPAGTGPTDTQYF TGTGCCAGCAGCCTCCCGGCCGGGACAGGCCCCACAGATACGCAGTATTTT
TRBJ1-6 TRBD1 many TRBV12-3/TRBV12-4 CASSQGTGSSSPLHF TGTGCCAGCAGTCAAGGGACAGGCTCTTCTTCACCCCTCCACTTT
TRBJ2-3 - - TRBV4-3 CASSQDLVRGLGSTDTQYF TGCGCCAGCAGCCAAGATCTAGTTCGCGGGTTGGGAAGCACAGATACGCAGTATTTT
TRBJ1-2 - - TRBV14 CASSQQAGDRYGYTF TGTGCCAGCAGCCAACAGGCCGGGGATCGCTATGGCTACACCTTC
TRBJ2-4 TRBD2 - TRBV2 CASYLAGQSYF TGTGCCAGCTATCTAGCGGGCCAGTCGTACTTC
TRBJ2-1 TRBD1 once TRBV10-3 CAITGQGGNEQFF TGTGCCATCACTGGACAGGGGGGCAATGAGCAGTTCTTC
TRBJ2-3 TRBD1 - TRBV20-1 CSAPSSGQSSTDTQYF TGCAGTGCCCCATCCTCGGGACAGTCAAGCACAGATACGCAGTATTTT
TRBJ1-2 - - TRBV9 CASSVDPENYGYTF TGTGCCAGCAGCGTAGACCCAGAGAACTATGGCTACACCTTC
TRBJ1-2 - few TRBV5-8 CASSLEVHNYGYTF TGTGCCAGCAGCTTGGAAGTCCATAACTATGGCTACACCTTC
TRBJ2-1 - few TRBV19 CASSRRGYDGDPEQFF TGTGCCAGTAGCCGCCGGGGGTATGATGGAGACCCGGAGCAGTTCTTC
TRBJ1-5 - few TRBV20-1 CSALRVGNQPQHF TGCAGTGCTCTCAGGGTGGGCAATCAGCCCCAGCATTTT
TRBJ2-1 - - TRBV6-2/TRBV6-3 CASSSSDLIYNEQFF TGTGCCAGCAGTTCCTCCGACCTGATTTACAATGAGCAGTTCTTC
TRBJ2-7 - - TRBV7-2 CASSPRPYYEQYF TGTGCCAGCAGCCCTAGACCGTACTACGAGCAGTACTTC
TRBJ2-1 - many TRBV20-1 CSARTNTRGYEQFF TGCAGTGCTAGAACTAACACCCGGGGGTATGAGCAGTTCTTC
TRBJ2-5 TRBD2 - TRBV7-9 CASSHPVWASGQETQYF TGTGCCAGCAGCCACCCGGTCTGGGCTAGCGGCCAAGAGACCCAGTACTTC
TRBJ2-6 TRBD1 - TRBV4-1 CASSQVDRGSPGANVLTF TGCGCCAGCAGCCAAGTGGACAGGGGTTCCCCTGGGGCCAACGTCCTGACTTTC
TRBJ1-2 - few TRBV14 CASSQGGVHYGYTF TGTGCCAGCAGCCAAGGGGGGGTACACTATGGCTACACCTTC
TRBJ2-5 - - TRBV29-1 CSVEPSASGGQYF TGCAGCGTTGAGCCCTCGGCTTCGGGTGGGCAGTACTTC
TRBJ2-1 - - TRBV4-3 CASSQGRTPREQFF TGCGCCAGCAGCCAAGGTCGGACCCCCCGCGAGCAGTTCTTC
TRBJ2-7 TRBD1 many TRBV12-3/TRBV12-4 CASSSGTGVVEQYF TGTGCCAGCAGTTCCGGGACAGGGGTCGTCGAGCAGTACTTC
TRBJ2-3 - few TRBV20-1 CSARVGSISTDTQYF TGCAGTGCTAGAGTAGGCAGCATTAGCACAGATACGCAGTATTTT